What follows is one T cell receptor beta chain and its context. The antigen is undetermined. V lost 8 bases to trimming and J lost 2 bases; unmatched junction nucleotides: 4. CDR3 length: 13 amino acids. CDR1 ENHRY and CDR2 SYGVKD come from the germline V gene. The data are from a study of OX40 agonist ivuxolimab in advanced cancers. At the level of the study: All patients had ivuxolimab intravenously every 2 weeks at 0.01 to 10 mg/kg. Points from the study as a whole: Among T cells, CD8+ cells averaged more expanded clones than CD4+ cells.

TCRdb keeps only in-frame clones here, not all; method: immunoSEQ multiplex PCR. This sample yields tens of thousands of clones, of which roughly nine tenths are seen a single time; roughly a fifth belongs to the top ten. Sequenced here: CD4+ or CD8+ T cells sorted from blood, sampled in a trial of the OX40 agonist ivuxolimab. This TCR was recovered from an adult with an advanced solid tumor such as melanoma, head and neck, liver or kidney cancer. This chain joins TRBV10-3 and TRBJ1-1, with 8 nucleotides matching TRBD1. CDR3 protein: CAIRTGLNTEAFF. In nucleotides, the CDR3 is TGTGCCATCCGGACAGGGCTAAACACTGAAGCTTTCTTT.